This entry lists 21 T cell receptor beta chains sequenced from one sample in a study of Graves' ophthalmopathy and Graves' hyperthyroidism. RNA transcripts yielded amplified TCR beta CDR3 regions. The first-round RT-PCR employed HTBI primers together with the Qiagen OneStep RT-PCR kit. A multiplex PCR was then performed as the second round. MiXCR, run by TCRdb on the multiplex PCR reads, gives a single entry per CDR3 protein. The profile shows roughly 300,000 distinct CDR3 sequences, under 20% of them singletons. The source material was peripheral blood. Receptor source: an adult man with Graves' ophthalmopathy.

This clonotype was counted many times. The chain carries TRBV7-9 and TRBJ1-1, with 8 bases lining up with TRBD1. The V gene's germline CDR1 is SEHNR and CDR2 FQNEAQ (reference sequence). With V trimmed by 6 bases and J by 4 bases, 7 bases remained unmatched. This CDR3 has 14 amino acids. The CDR3 region has the DNA TGTGCCAGCAGGCCCCGACAGGGGTTCACTGAAGCTTTCTTT. Encoded protein: CASRPRQGFTEAFF.

Remarks on this clonotype: Possible read error: a much larger clone is one base away. V and J are TRBV27 and TRBJ2-7; D possibly corresponds to TRBD1 (6 bases). This CDR3 has 15 residues. From germline, CDR1 is MNHEY and CDR2 SMNVEV (reference sequence). This chain's CDR3 is CVSSLSWTDSYEQYF. The CDR3 region has the DNA TGTGTCAGCAGTCTATCCTGGACAGACTCCTACGAGCAGTACTTC.

The chain is built from TRBV7-3 and TRBJ2-6; D ambiguous. Germline values: CDR1 SGHTA, CDR2 FQGTGA. The germline V and J ends were trimmed by 5 bases and 4 bases, with 9 bases remaining between them. CDR3 length: 14 residues. CDR3 in amino acids: CASSPMTGANVLTF. CDR3 nucleotides: TGTGCCAGCAGCCCGATGACCGGGGCCAACGTCCTGACTTTC.

This clonotype appeared many times. The J gene is TRBJ1-5, the V gene TRBV30, with 7 bases fitting TRBD1. Germline trimming cut 5 bases from V and 5 bases from J; bases unmatched to any gene: 6. CDR1 is GTSNPN, CDR2 SVGIG, per germline (reference sequence). The CDR3 runs to 13 residues. The CDR3 DNA follows: TGTGCCTGGGGGAGACAGGGAGATCAGCCCCAGCATTTT. Its translation is CAWGRQGDQPQHF.

This clonotype was observed many times. The chain links TRBV30 to TRBJ2-3; TRBD1 is a possible D gene (5 bases). V shed 5 bases and J shed 5 bases, with 8 bases lying between them. This CDR3 is 11 amino acids long. The V gene's germline CDR1 is GTSNPN and CDR2 SVGIG (reference sequence). CDR3 region: CAWGARDTQYF. Here the CDR3 DNA reads TGTGCCTGGGGGGCAAGAGATACGCAGTATTTT. The full variable domain, with the rest looked up from reference TRBV30 and TRBJ2-3, is SQTIHQWPATLVQPVGSPLSLECTVEGTSNPNLYWYRQAAGRGLQLLFYSVGIGQISSEVPQNLSASRPQDRQFILSSKKLLLSDSGFYLCAWGARDTQYFGPGTRLTVL.

This clonotype was seen repeatedly, ten times or more. In DNA, the CDR3 is TGTGCCAGTAGTCCCGGGGCCCCAGCGCCCCAGCATTTT. Its protein product is CASSPGAPAPQHF. The rearrangement uses TRBV19 and TRBJ1-5; D possibly corresponds to TRBD1 (5 bases). CDR1 and CDR2 from the germline V gene are LNHDA and SQIVND (reference sequence). The CDR3 covers 13 residues. Trimming took off 5 bases at V and 9 bases at J, with 14 bases between the two ends.

The table lists this clonotype with many counts. The rearrangement uses TRBV19 and TRBJ2-7, with D possibly being TRBD1 (6 bases). The CDR3 spans 12 residues. Deletions cut 4 bases from V and 6 bases from J, with 10 bases between. The germline V gene encodes CDR1 LNHDA and CDR2 SQIVND (reference sequence). The CDR3 loop reads CASSTGVREQYF. The CDR3 bases are TGTGCCAGTAGTACAGGGGTCCGCGAGCAGTACTTC.

This clonotype was counted ten times or more. The V gene is TRBV6-5, the J gene TRBJ2-2; possible D gene TRBD1, 6 bases. This CDR3 is 14 amino acids long. Germline V CDR1 and CDR2: MNHEY, SVGAGI. V lost 2 bases and J lost 4, with 8 bases in between. The CDR3 DNA reads as TGTGCCAGCAGTTACCAGGGGCTCACCGGGGAGCTGTTTTTT. It specifies CASSYQGLTGELFF.

This clonotype came up once. The chain combines TRBV15 with TRBJ1-1; D remains unclear. Trimming pared 0 bases from V and 0 bases from J, leaving 11 bases between. Germline CDR1 LNHNV, CDR2 YYDKDF (reference sequence). CDR3 size: 16 residues. The CDR3 DNA is TGTGCCACCAGCAGAGAGGCCAGCCCCATGAACACTGAAGCTTTCTTT. Translated, it gives CATSREASPMNTEAFF.

This clonotype has at least ten counts. The rearrangement uses TRBV6-1 and TRBJ2-7, with 9 bases lining up with TRBD2. Germline V lookup: CDR1 MNHNS, CDR2 SASEGT. V lost 5 bases to trimming and J lost 2 bases; unmatched junction nucleotides: 1. The CDR3 is 13 amino acids. CDR3 bases: TGTGCCAGCAGTCTAGCGGGACCCTACGAGCAGTACTTC. Its protein is CASSLAGPYEQYF.

There are many counts of this clonotype. The chain recombines TRBV12-3 or TRBV12-4 with TRBJ1-5; TRBD1 matches 7 bases. V lost 6 bases and J lost 0; bases outside the gene matches: 5. The CDR3 runs to 15 residues. This CDR3 is CASSLTGNSNQPQHF. The CDR3 DNA is TGTGCCAGCAGCCTGACAGGGAATAGCAATCAGCCCCAGCATTTT.

This clonotype was detected many times. The rearrangement joins TRBV11-2 to TRBJ2-5; 7 positions match TRBD1. The CDR3 runs 12 residues. V dropped 11 bases and J dropped 5; count of bases not matched to a gene: 8. Per germline, CDR1 SGHAT and CDR2 FQNNGV. CDR3 in DNA: TGTGCCGGAAGGGGGCACCGCGAGACCCAGTACTTC. It translates to CAGRGHRETQYF.

In its sample, this clonotype was seen many times. This chain links TRBV6-5 with TRBJ2-7, with unresolved D. The germline V gene has CDR1 MNHEY and CDR2 SVGAGI. The length of the CDR3 is 14 residues. The V gene lost 2 bases and the J gene lost 2 bases, with 10 bases spanning the gap. The CDR3 is CASSYSRATYEQYF. The CDR3 nucleotides read TGTGCCAGCAGTTACAGTCGGGCCACCTACGAGCAGTACTTC.

This clonotype was recorded at least ten times. CDR3 sequence: CASSRGELMNTEAFF. Written as DNA, the CDR3 is TGCGCCAGCAGCCGAGGGGAGTTAATGAACACTGAAGCTTTCTTT. The chain links TRBV5-1 to TRBJ1-1; D is perhaps TRBD1 (5 bases). Germline V gives CDR1 SGHRS, CDR2 YFSETQ. Between the trimmed V and J ends, which lost 4 bases and 0 bases, there was a span of 13 bases. CDR3 length equals 15 residues.

This clonotype came up many times. CDR3 coding DNA: TGTGCCAGCAGGGAACAGGGGGCTCTTCGAGCCCAGCATTTT. Translating gives CASREQGALRAQHF. This chain joins TRBV12-3 or TRBV12-4 and TRBJ1-5; 9 nucleotides align to TRBD1. V lost 6 bases and J lost 11; bases outside the gene matches: 11. This CDR3 has 14 residues.

Ten or more counts support this clonotype. This sequence joins TRBV3-1 and TRBJ1-2, with no clear D. The CDR3 is 15 residues long. V shed 1 base and J shed 0 bases, with 9 bases lying between them. CDR1 and CDR2 (germline): LGHDT, YNNKEL (reference sequence). The CDR3 region has the DNA TGTGCCAGCAGCCAAGTGAGCAGCCCTAACTATGGCTACACCTTC. It translates to CASSQVSSPNYGYTF.

This clonotype has a count of ten or more. The rearrangement joins TRBV6-5 to TRBJ2-2, with D possibly called TRBD1 or TRBD2 (5 bases each). Looked up from germline, CDR1 is MNHEY and CDR2 is SVGAGI. The CDR3 loop spans 14 amino acids. The V end lost 7 bases, the J end lost 1 base, and 10 bases lay between the germline ends. The chain's CDR3 is CASTSGRNTGELFF. The DNA for the CDR3 is TGTGCCAGCACCTCGGGACGGAACACCGGGGAGCTGTTTTTT.

This clonotype was recorded many times. This rearrangement joins TRBV6-1 to TRBJ2-5, with 9 positions matching TRBD1. Germline CDR1 reads MNHNS; CDR2 reads SASEGT. After removal of 11 bases from V and 4 bases from J, the junction contained 8 bases not matched to a gene. The CDR3 loop spans 13 amino acids. The CDR3 spells CAWGQGGTETQYF. The CDR3 nucleotides are TGTGCCTGGGGACAGGGAGGAACAGAGACCCAGTACTTC.

Many counts were recorded for this clonotype. The chain employs TRBV7-3 and TRBJ1-1; D not certain. The CDR3 consists of 15 residues. V was pared by 0 bases and J by 3 bases, with 11 bases between. In germline, CDR1 is SGHTA, CDR2 FQGTGA. CDR3: CASSLTGRRDTEAFF. For the CDR3, the DNA is TGTGCCAGCAGCTTAACGGGCCGAAGAGACACTGAAGCTTTCTTT.

This clonotype was counted at least ten times. This sequence joins TRBV19 and TRBJ1-5; D gene ambiguous. With 5 bases removed from V and 0 bases from J, the gap between germline ends came to 11 bases. The CDR3 runs to 15 residues. In germline, CDR1 is LNHDA, CDR2 SQIVND (reference sequence). The CDR3 spells CASSPGVYSNQPQHF. CDR3 nucleotides: TGTGCCAGTAGTCCTGGGGTATATAGCAATCAGCCCCAGCATTTT.

The chain combines TRBV24-1 with TRBJ2-2; 9 nucleotides line up with TRBD2. This CDR3 has 17 residues. With 5 bases clipped from V and 5 bases from J, the junction kept 11 bases outside the gene matches. CDR1 and CDR2 (germline): KGHDR, SFDVKD. DNA of the CDR3: TGTGCCACCAGTGGCCCTGGCGGGAGGGATCCGACCGGGGAGCTGTTTTTT. This codes for CATSGPGGRDPTGELFF.